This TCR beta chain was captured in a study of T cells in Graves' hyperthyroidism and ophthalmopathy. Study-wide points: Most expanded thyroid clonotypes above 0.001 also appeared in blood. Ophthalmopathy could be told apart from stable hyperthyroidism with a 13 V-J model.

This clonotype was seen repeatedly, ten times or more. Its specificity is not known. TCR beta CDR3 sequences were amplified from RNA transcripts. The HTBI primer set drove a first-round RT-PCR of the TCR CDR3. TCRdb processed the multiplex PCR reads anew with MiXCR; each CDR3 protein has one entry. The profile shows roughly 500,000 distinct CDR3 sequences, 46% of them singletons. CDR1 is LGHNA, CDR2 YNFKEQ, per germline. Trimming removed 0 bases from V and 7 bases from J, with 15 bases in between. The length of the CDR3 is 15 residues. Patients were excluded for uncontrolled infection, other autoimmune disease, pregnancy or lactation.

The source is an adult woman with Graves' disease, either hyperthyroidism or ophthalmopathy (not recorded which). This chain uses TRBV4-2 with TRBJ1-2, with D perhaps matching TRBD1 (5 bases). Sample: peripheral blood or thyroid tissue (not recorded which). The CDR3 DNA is TGTGCCAGCAGCCAAGATAGGGCAGGGAGAGGTGGCTACACCTTC. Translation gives CASSQDRAGRGGYTF.